These 31 T cell receptor beta chains share one sample of origin, sequenced in a study of blood T cells in healthy people across ages. Combining a sample-barcoded 5' primer with a J-beta primer mix, a second PCR ran for roughly 7 to 12 cycles. TCRdb recomputed calls from the 5' RACE reads with MiXCR, one row per CDR3 protein. Here the sample spans around 780,000 distinct CDR3 sequences, approximately 24% being singletons. The sample was also reused in another study, on T cells of mothers and their children.

Sequencing was carried out using blood. All receptors come from a boy younger than 18 in good health.

The chain links TRBV29-1 to TRBJ2-2, with 9 bases that match TRBD1. Germline lookup yields CDR1 SQVTM and CDR2 ANQGSEA. J gave up 5 bases and V 4 bases, and 8 bases lay outside the gene matches. The CDR3 is made up of 15 amino acids. CDR3 residues: CSVGGRTGATGELFF. CDR3 coding DNA: TGCAGCGTTGGAGGACGGACAGGGGCAACCGGGGAGCTGTTTTTT.

Comments on this clonotype: Since the CDR3 does not end with the conserved phenylalanine or tryptophan, this likely comes from a read error. The DNA is omitted, as the CDR3 cannot be located on it reliably, and the CDR3 follows TCRdb's listing. This rearrangement joins TRBV5-1 to TRBJ2-5; the table's D gene call, TRBD1, was not cross checked with the DNA. Germline CDR1 reads SGHRS; CDR2 reads YFSETQ. The CDR3 has 12 residues if both end residues are counted. The CDR3 sequence: CASSLDSGQLYL.

The chain recombines TRBV27 with TRBJ2-5; 8 positions match TRBD2. V shed 11 bases and J 5 bases; nucleotides not matched to a gene: 13. Germline-derived CDR1 and CDR2 are MNHEY and SMNVEV (reference sequence). This CDR3 spans 14 amino acids. CDR3 sequence: CACGLSGGRETQYF. In nucleotides, the CDR3 is TGTGCCTGTGGACTAAGCGGGGGTCGTGAGACCCAGTACTTC.

This rearrangement joins TRBV9 to TRBJ2-2; D is unresolved. The germline gives CDR1 SGDLS, CDR2 YYNGEE. The CDR3 sequence is 15 residues long. V lost 3 bases and J 0 bases, leaving 9 bases between the germline ends. The CDR3 spells CASSGRAANTGELFF. The CDR3 nucleotides read TGTGCCAGCAGCGGTCGCGCTGCGAACACCGGGGAGCTGTTTTTT.

The CDR3 loop reads CSVGQGSSRNTEAFF. CDR3 DNA sequence: TGCAGCGTTGGACAGGGGAGTTCAAGGAACACTGAAGCTTTCTTT. This chain joins TRBV29-1 and TRBJ1-1, with 8 bases identical to TRBD1. The CDR3 has 15 amino acids. Looked up from germline, CDR1 is SQVTM and CDR2 is ANQGSEA. V gave up 4 bases and J gave up 1 base; unmatched junction bases: 8. Using reference TRBV29-1 and TRBJ1-1 for the parts outside the CDR3, the full variable domain is SAVISQKPSRDICQRGTSLTIQCQVDSQVTMMFWYRQQPGQSLTLIATANQGSEATYESGFVIDKFPISRPNLTFSTLTVSNMSPEDSSIYLCSVGQGSSRNTEAFFGQGTRLTVV.

This clonotype was detected only once. This rearrangement joins TRBV12-3 or TRBV12-4 to TRBJ1-2; D unclear. This CDR3 is built from 15 residues. Trimming pared 2 bases from V and 4 bases from J, leaving 14 bases between. The chain's CDR3 is CASSLSGIPLYGYTF. CDR3 nucleotide sequence: TGTGCCAGCAGTTTATCCGGGATCCCACTCTATGGCTACACCTTC.

The V call is TRBV29-1, the J call TRBJ1-1; D unresolved. V lost 6 bases and J 8 bases, leaving 10 bases between the germline ends. The length of the CDR3 is 10 residues. Germline V lookup: CDR1 SQVTM, CDR2 ANQGSEA. The CDR3 here is CSVVVAEAFF. The CDR3, as DNA: TGCAGCGTGGTTGTGGCCGAAGCTTTCTTT.

The chain combines TRBV4-1 with TRBJ1-1; D not certain. Germline V gives CDR1 MGHRA, CDR2 YSYEKL. The CDR3 runs to 18 residues. Deletions cut 1 base from V and 1 base from J, with 19 bases between. Here the CDR3 reads CASSQGLLTRLGNTEAFF. The DNA for the CDR3 is TGCGCCAGCAGCCAAGGGCTATTGACGCGCCTGGGGAACACTGAAGCTTTCTTT.

Only a few counts were recorded for this clonotype. The rearrangement joins TRBV28 to TRBJ2-5, with D possibly being TRBD1 (5 bases). This CDR3 is 12 amino acids long. Trimming stripped 7 bases from V and 5 bases from J, with 11 bases between. From germline, CDR1 is MDHEN and CDR2 SYDVKM. In DNA, the CDR3 is TGTGCCAGCAAAGGGGTCGCGGAGACCCAGTACTTC. Residues: CASKGVAETQYF.

The table lists this clonotype with a few counts. The rearrangement links TRBV2 to TRBJ1-2; D not certain. The CDR3 extends over 12 amino acids. From germline, CDR1 is SNHLY and CDR2 FYNNEI. V was clipped by 7 bases and J by 10 bases, with 16 bases between them. The CDR3 here is CASIRLGRNYTF. CDR3 nucleotides: TGTGCCAGCATTCGGTTAGGAAGGAACTACACCTTC.

This chain uses TRBV5-1 with TRBJ2-3; 8 nucleotides align to TRBD2. The CDR3 is made up of 14 amino acids. Losses at the gene ends were 1 base for V and 5 bases for J; bases not matched to a gene: 3. The germline CDR1 and CDR2 sequences are SGHRS and YFSETQ. CDR3 nucleotides: TGCGCCAGCAGCTTGATGAGCGGGGGAGATACGCAGTATTTT. The encoded protein is CASSLMSGGDTQYF.

This clonotype showed up just a few times. The rearrangement links TRBV7-9 to TRBJ2-3; D is ambiguous. V was cut by 0 bases and J by 4 bases, with 17 bases left in between. The germline V gene has CDR1 SEHNR and CDR2 FQNEAQ (reference sequence). This CDR3 is built from 17 residues. CDR3 amino acids: CASSLAPRGPVPDTQYF. The CDR3 DNA reads as TGTGCCAGCAGCTTAGCCCCCCGCGGACCTGTCCCAGATACGCAGTATTTT.

The rearrangement uses TRBV28 and TRBJ2-7; the D gene is possibly TRBD2 (6 bases). The closer fit of TRBJ2-1 to the DNA end suggests the J call may be wrong. This CDR3 has 15 residues. Germline V gives CDR1 MDHEN, CDR2 SYDVKM. CDR3 amino acids: CASNRSGGGFYEQFF. The CDR3 nucleotides read TGTGCCAGCAACCGGTCCGGGGGAGGTTTCTATGAGCAGTTCTTC.

There are a few counts of this clonotype. V is TRBV21-1 and J is TRBJ2-7. TRBV21-1 is a documented pseudogene. This CDR3 is 13 amino acids long. The CDR3 loop is CASSKFCEDEQYF. The CDR3 nucleotides are TGTGCCAGCAGCAAATTCTGTGAGGACGAGCAGTACTTC.

This clonotype has only a few counts. The rearrangement links TRBV29-1 to TRBJ2-3, with D perhaps TRBD2 (5 bases). Between the trimmed V and J ends, which lost 3 bases and 7 bases, there was a span of 11 bases. CDR1 is SQVTM, CDR2 ANQGSEA, per germline. The CDR3 is 12 amino acids. CDR3 sequence: CSVDEGGNTQYF. Here the CDR3 DNA reads TGCAGCGTTGACGAGGGCGGAAATACGCAGTATTTT.

This clonotype has only a few counts. V usage is TRBV20-1 and J usage is TRBJ2-2; D uncertain. Germline lookup yields CDR1 DFQATT and CDR2 SNEGSKA (reference sequence). The V end was cut by 6 bases, the J end by 0 bases, with 11 bases between. This CDR3 is 14 amino acids long. The CDR3 region is CSAPIRSNTGELFF. The CDR3 nucleotides read TGCAGTGCCCCAATTCGGTCGAACACCGGGGAGCTGTTTTTT.

This clonotype was recorded a few times. V is TRBV7-9 and J is TRBJ2-7; TRBD2 agrees at 11 bases. The CDR3 is 16 amino acids. The J segment lost 2 bases and the V segment lost 5 bases, leaving 8 bases of the junction unmatched. Germline CDR1 SEHNR, CDR2 FQNEAQ (reference sequence). In DNA, the CDR3 is TGTGCCAGCAGCCAAAAACTAGCGGGGGCCCCCTACGAGCAGTACTTC. The encoded protein is CASSQKLAGAPYEQYF. Full variable domain (missing parts from reference TRBV7-9 and TRBJ2-7): DTGVSQNPRHKITKRGQNVTFRCDPISEHNRLYWYRQTLGQGPEFLTYFQNEAQLEKSRLLSDRFSAERPKGSFSTLEIQRTEQGDSAMYLCASSQKLAGAPYEQYFGPGTRLTVT.

The chain has TRBV18 and TRBJ2-6; D remains ambiguous. Trimming took off 3 bases at V and 0 bases at J, with 9 bases between the two ends. The germline CDR1 and CDR2 sequences are KGHSH and LQKENI. CDR3 length: 16 residues. The chain's CDR3 is CASSPQEISGANVLTF. For the CDR3, the DNA is TGTGCCAGCTCACCCCAGGAGATCTCTGGGGCCAACGTCCTGACTTTC.

This clonotype was seen a handful of times. This rearrangement joins TRBV12-5 to TRBJ2-7; no reliable D call. The CDR3 sequence is 14 residues long. CDR1 and CDR2 from the germline V gene are LGHNT and FRNRAP. Trimming pared 2 bases from V and 0 bases from J, leaving 8 bases between. Written as DNA, the CDR3 is TGTGCTAGTGGTTTGCCCGGGTCCTCCTACGAGCAGTACTTC. The encoded protein is CASGLPGSSYEQYF.

The rearrangement joins TRBV7-8 to TRBJ1-6; TRBD1 agrees at 7 bases. The CDR3 contains 16 residues. Germline lookup yields CDR1 SGHVS and CDR2 FQNEAQ. Trimming removed 8 bases from V and 5 bases from J; junction bases left unmatched: 12. CDR3 DNA sequence: TGTGCCAGCCCAGCTGCAGGGGGTGATCATAATTCACCCCTCCACTTT. Its translation: CASPAAGGDHNSPLHF.

The sample holds a few counts of this clonotype. The chain joins TRBV27 to TRBJ2-1, with D unresolved. The CDR3 has 15 amino acids. CDR1 MNHEY and CDR2 SMNVEV come from the germline V gene (reference sequence). V shed 1 base and J shed 0 bases, with 7 bases lying between them. CDR3 sequence: CASSLFGSSYNEQFF. For the CDR3, the DNA is TGTGCCAGCAGTTTATTCGGCAGCTCCTACAATGAGCAGTTCTTC.

The V gene is TRBV28, the J gene TRBJ2-5; D is perhaps TRBD2 (5 bases). V shed 6 bases and J shed 7 bases, with 9 bases lying between them. CDR1 is MDHEN, CDR2 SYDVKM, per germline. The CDR3 runs to 11 residues. CDR3 nucleotides: TGTGCCAGCAGCGAAGAGGGGACCCAGTACTTC. It codes for CASSEEGTQYF.

This clonotype was recorded a few times. The chain recombines TRBV20-1 with TRBJ1-4; possible D gene TRBD1, 6 bases. Trimming removed 6 bases from V and 0 bases from J, with 14 bases in between. CDR1 and CDR2 (germline): DFQATT, SNEGSKA (reference sequence). The CDR3 runs 15 residues. CDR3 nucleotide sequence: TGCAGTGCCGGGGGCAGAACTGCAACTAATGAAAAACTGTTTTTT. Amino acids: CSAGGRTATNEKLFF.

This clonotype turned up a few times. This chain joins TRBV12-5 and TRBJ1-5; D unresolved. Trimming took off 7 bases at V and 4 bases at J, with 14 bases between the two ends. This CDR3 is built from 14 residues. Germline V CDR1 and CDR2: LGHNT, FRNRAP. The CDR3 protein is CASAQAVTNQPQHF. CDR3 in DNA: TGTGCTAGTGCCCAGGCCGTGACAAATCAGCCCCAGCATTTT.

This clonotype was counted at least ten times. V is TRBV6-1 and J is TRBJ2-6; the D is unclear. Trimming cost V 1 base and J 0 bases, with 4 bases left between them. The CDR3 is 15 amino acids. CDR1 MNHNS and CDR2 SASEGT come from the germline V gene. DNA for the CDR3: TGTGCCAGCAGTGAAGACAGCTCTGGGGCCAACGTCCTGACTTTC. Residues: CASSEDSSGANVLTF.

This clonotype was counted between two and nine times. Sequence at one end of the junction differs from germline and may be a read error. The chain links TRBV12-3 or TRBV12-4 to TRBJ2-5; 7 bases agree with TRBD1. CDR3 length equals 12 residues. The CDR3 DNA sequence: TGTGCCAGCAGTTCCACCGGGACAGAAAAGTTCTTC. Amino acids: CASSSTGTEKFF.

There are a few counts of this clonotype. V is TRBV9 and J is TRBJ1-4, with a possible D match to TRBD1 (6 bases). The V end was cut by 4 bases, the J end by 4 bases, with 14 bases between. The CDR3 totals 15 residues. CDR1 SGDLS and CDR2 YYNGEE come from the germline V gene. The CDR3 loop reads CASSPSTGLNEKLFF. CDR3 nucleotides: TGTGCCAGCAGCCCTTCGACAGGTCTTAATGAAAAACTGTTTTTT.

This clonotype was recorded a few times. CDR3 region: CASSGQGIRSNQPQHF. CDR3 sequence (DNA): TGTGCCAGCAGTGGGCAGGGGATTCGTAGCAATCAGCCCCAGCATTTT. The rearrangement links TRBV2 to TRBJ1-5; D might be TRBD1 (6 bases). The V gene lost 4 bases and the J gene lost 0 bases, with 13 bases spanning the gap. CDR3 length: 16 amino acids. Looked up from germline, CDR1 is SNHLY and CDR2 is FYNNEI.

The gene calls are TRBV3-1 and TRBJ2-5; TRBD2 aligns across 10 bases. The CDR3 totals 15 residues. The trim removed 2 bases at V and 2 bases at J, leaving 2 bases unmatched. Germline V gene sequence: CDR1 LGHDT, CDR2 YNNKEL (reference sequence). The CDR3 spells CASSQLAGEQETQYF. The CDR3 nucleotides read TGTGCCAGCAGCCAACTAGCGGGGGAACAAGAGACCCAGTACTTC.

Concerning this clonotype: At one boundary the junction diverges from the germline segment, which might be a read error. The chain joins TRBV20-1 to TRBJ1-1; 7 nucleotides align to TRBD1. Germline-derived CDR1 and CDR2 are DFQATT and SNEGSKA (reference sequence). The CDR3 runs 17 residues. The CDR3 DNA reads TGCAGTGCTAGCCGACTGCGGGCAGGGGGAATGGGCACTGAAGCTCTCTTT. Its translation: CSASRLRAGGMGTEALF.

J is TRBJ2-3 and V is TRBV5-1; unclear D gene. The CDR3 sequence is 15 residues long. The germline CDR1 and CDR2 sequences are SGHRS and YFSETQ. Trimming took off 2 bases at V and 3 bases at J, with 13 bases between the two ends. In DNA form, the CDR3 reads TGCGCCAGCAGCTTTAAGTCGGAAGCAACAGATACGCAGTATTTT. Translating it yields CASSFKSEATDTQYF.